The 14 T cell receptor beta chains in this list originate from one sample, sequenced in a study of blood T cell repertoires in COVID-19. Measured with immunoSEQ multiplex PCR; TCRdb has only the in-frame clones, and not every one. The data contain about 140,000 clones, 88% of them singletons. The sequenced sample consisted of peripheral blood. These receptors originate from a man aged 50 to 59 with active or convalescent COVID-19.

The V gene is TRBV15, the J gene TRBJ1-3; D is ambiguous. Trimming cost V 2 bases and J 0 bases, with 5 bases left between them. Germline assignment: CDR1 LNHNV and CDR2 YYDKDF (reference sequence). The CDR3 has 14 amino acids. The CDR3 DNA reads TGTGCCACCAGCAGAATCCTCTCTGGAAACACCATATATTTT. This codes for CATSRILSGNTIYF.

This chain uses TRBV28 with TRBJ2-1, with 10 bases identical to TRBD2. The germline gives CDR1 MDHEN, CDR2 SYDVKM. The CDR3 runs 14 residues. The J segment lost 7 bases and the V segment lost 5 bases, leaving 5 bases of the junction unmatched. The CDR3 region has the DNA TGTGCCAGCAGTCTTAGCGGGGGGAGAAATGAGCAGTTCTTC. Its protein product is CASSLSGGRNEQFF. Using reference TRBV28 and TRBJ2-1 for the parts outside the CDR3, the full variable domain is DVKVTQSSRYLVKRTGEKVFLECVQDMDHENMFWYRQDPGLGLRLIYFSYDVKMKEKGDIPEGYSVSREKKERFSLILESASTNQTSMYLCASSLSGGRNEQFFGPGTRLTVL.

The V and J genes are TRBV28 and TRBJ1-3, with 9 bases that match TRBD1. The V gene end was trimmed by 5 bases and the J gene end by 1 base; junction bases not matched to a gene: 6. Germline V gene lookup returns CDR1 MDHEN and CDR2 SYDVKM. This CDR3 spans 16 amino acids. The DNA of the CDR3 is TGTGCCAGCAGTACATACGGGACAGGGTCTGGAAACACCATATATTTT. Translated: CASSTYGTGSGNTIYF.

The chain is built from TRBV27 and TRBJ1-5; TRBD1 matches at 10 bases. CDR1 and CDR2 from the germline V gene are MNHEY and SMNVEV (reference sequence). Trimming at V came to 6 bases and at J to 4 bases, leaving 6 bases not matched to a gene. CDR3 size: 15 residues. CDR3 coding DNA: TGTGCCAGCAGCCCCCGGGACAGGGGAAATCAGCCCCAGCATTTT. Amino acid sequence: CASSPRDRGNQPQHF.

The count of this clone is one. This chain uses TRBV19 with TRBJ2-1, with 13 bases fitting TRBD2. V shed 4 bases, J shed 10 bases, and the junction held 13 bases outside the gene matches. CDR1 is LNHDA and CDR2 is SQIVND in the germline V gene (reference sequence). The CDR3 contains 17 residues. As DNA, the CDR3 is TGTGCCAGTAGTAACGCCCTCCGACTAGCGGGAGGTGGGGAGCAGTTCTTC. Translating it yields CASSNALRLAGGGEQFF. The full variable domain, rest sourced from reference TRBV19 and TRBJ2-1, is DGGITQSPKYLFRKEGQNVTLSCEQNLNHDAMYWYRQDPGQGLRLIYYSQIVNDFQKGDIAEGYSVSREKKESFPLTVTSAQKNPTAFYLCASSNALRLAGGGEQFFGPGTRLTVL.

The table lists this clone with a few counts. CDR3 nucleotide sequence: TGTGCCAGCAGTTTAGGGACAATCTATAATTCACCCCTCCACTTT. Its translation: CASSLGTIYNSPLHF. V usage is TRBV28 and J usage is TRBJ1-6, with D perhaps matching TRBD1 (6 bases). CDR1 is MDHEN and CDR2 is SYDVKM in the germline V gene. The length of the CDR3 is 15 residues. Trimming left V 2 bases short and J 3 bases short, with 8 bases between.

The rearrangement links TRBV29-1 to TRBJ2-7; TRBD1 aligns across 7 bases. Germline V gene lookup returns CDR1 SQVTM and CDR2 ANQGSEA. This CDR3 has 11 amino acids. V shed 7 bases, J shed 3 bases, and the junction held 3 bases outside the gene matches. CDR3 DNA: TGCAGCGCTGGGGACAGCTACGAGCAGTACTTC. This gives the protein CSAGDSYEQYF.

The rearrangement uses TRBV7-9 and TRBJ1-5, with no clear D. The CDR3 has 15 residues. Trimming took off 1 base at V and 7 bases at J, with 14 bases between the two ends. Looked up from germline, CDR1 is SEHNR and CDR2 is FQNEAQ (reference sequence). CDR3 in amino acids: CASSLGAVRRQPQHF. The CDR3 DNA reads as TGTGCCAGCAGCTTAGGGGCCGTAAGAAGACAGCCCCAGCATTTT.

This sequence joins TRBV7-8 and TRBJ2-7, with TRBD1 matching 8 bases. After removal of 3 bases from V and 6 bases from J, the junction contained 13 bases not matched to a gene. The CDR3 length is 16 residues. Germline CDR1 reads SGHVS; CDR2 reads FQNEAQ. The CDR3 region has the DNA TGTGCCAGCAGCTTCCGGTCTGTGCAGGGGGCCGGCGAGCAGTACTTC. Translating it yields CASSFRSVQGAGEQYF.

The genes are TRBV5-1 and TRBJ1-5, with D perhaps matching TRBD1 (5 bases). The ends were cut back, 0 bases at V and 4 bases at J, with 8 bases in the middle. This CDR3 has 14 amino acids. The V gene's germline CDR1 is SGHRS and CDR2 YFSETQ. CDR3 region: CASSLDQGNQPQHF. Here the CDR3 DNA reads TGCGCCAGCAGCTTGGATCAGGGTAATCAGCCCCAGCATTTT.

V is TRBV7-2 and J is TRBJ2-1, with 13 positions matching TRBD2. Germline lookup yields CDR1 SGHTA and CDR2 FQGNSA. The V and J ends lost 5 bases and 9 bases, in that order; junction bases with no gene match: 10. CDR3 length: 16 amino acids. The CDR3 reads CASSVRLAGGGTEQFF. The CDR3 DNA is TGTGCCAGCAGCGTCCGACTAGCGGGAGGAGGGACTGAGCAGTTCTTC.

The chain employs TRBV7-3 and TRBJ2-1; 10 bases line up with TRBD2. The V gene end was trimmed by 7 bases and the J gene end by 4 bases; junction bases not matched to a gene: 7. The length of the CDR3 is 15 residues. CDR1 is SGHTA, CDR2 FQGTGA, per germline. CDR3 protein: CASTVEAGGYNEQFF. DNA of the CDR3: TGTGCCAGCACCGTAGAAGCGGGAGGGTACAATGAGCAGTTCTTC. Together with reference TRBV7-3 and TRBJ2-1, the CDR3 gives the full variable domain: GAGVSQTPSNKVTEKGKYVELRCDPISGHTALYWYRQSLGQGPEFLIYFQGTGAADDSGLPNDRFFAVRPEGSVSTLKIQRTERGDSAVYLCASTVEAGGYNEQFFGPGTRLTVL.

The chain has TRBV9 and TRBJ1-2; D call uncertain. Trimming removed 4 bases at V and 4 bases at J, with 11 bases between. This CDR3 comprises 13 residues. Germline CDR1 reads SGDLS; CDR2 reads YYNGEE. For the CDR3, the DNA is TGTGCCAGCAGCCCGTATGGTAGCTATGGCTACACCTTC. Encoded protein: CASSPYGSYGYTF.

This clone showed up just a few times. V is TRBV28 and J is TRBJ2-7, with D possibly TRBD1 on 7 matching bases. CDR3 length equals 15 residues. CDR1 and CDR2 from the germline V gene are MDHEN and SYDVKM. The ends were cut back, 6 bases at V and 7 bases at J, with 22 bases in the middle. The CDR3 nucleotides are TGTGCCAGCAGATTACAAGGAGGGGGCGCAGGGGAGCAGTACTTC. It encodes CASRLQGGGAGEQYF.